Listed below are T cell receptor beta chains from one sample, sequenced in a study of beta chain features in type 1 diabetes. The assay was immunoSEQ multiplex PCR, and TCRdb's table has in-frame clones only and misses some. The table shows 600,000 to 700,000 clones, with 10% to 15% occurring only once. The sequencing input was naive CD4+ T cells from blood. Receptor source: a man between 18 and 29 years old with type 1 diabetes. The CDR3 runs from the conserved cysteine through the conserved F or W. Each record gives: clone size, CDR3 length, J gene, D gene, V gene, CDR3 DNA, CDR3 protein. A D gene is named only where the DNA matches it firmly. Clone size appears in some rows only: once, few, many, or a class for an expanded clone.

>few|16|TRBJ2-3|-|TRBV7-9
TGTGCCAGCACCCCTGTTTTAGGCGGGGCTACAGATACGCAGTATTTT
CASTPVLGGATDTQYF
>-|13|TRBJ1-4|-|TRBV7-2
TGTGCCAGCAGCTTTCGGATAGGTGAAAAACTGTTTTTT
CASSFRIGEKLFF
>-|14|TRBJ1-6|-|TRBV6-5
TGTGCCAGCAGCCCGGAAGGATGGAATTCACCCCTCCACTTT
CASSPEGWNSPLHF
>-|13|TRBJ1-5|-|TRBV9
TGTGCCAGCAGCGTAGCCCCTTTCCAGCCCCAGCATTTT
CASSVAPFQPQHF
>-|14|TRBJ1-1|-|TRBV6-1
TGTGCCAGCATCCCACAGGGAAGGGTCACTGAAGCTTTCTTT
CASIPQGRVTEAFF
>few|16|TRBJ2-3|TRBD1|TRBV15
TGTGCCACCAGCAGTAGGGACAGGGGGCGTCGAGATACGCAGTATTTT
CATSSRDRGRRDTQYF
>-|16|TRBJ2-4|TRBD2|TRBV7-9
TGTGCCAGCAGCCAGCGGGAGTTGTTAGCCAAAAACATTCAGTACTTC
CASSQRELLAKNIQYF
>few|14|TRBJ1-5|-|TRBV5-4
TGTGCCAGCAGCTTGGGGACTGGCAATCAGCCCCAGCATTTT
CASSLGTGNQPQHF
>few|14|TRBJ2-3|-|TRBV11-2
TGTGCCAGCAGCTGGGACGGACACACAGATACGCAGTATTTT
CASSWDGHTDTQYF
>few|18|TRBJ1-3|-|TRBV9
TGTGCCAGCAGCGTAGCAACAGGAGGACGGAGCTCTGGAAACACCATATATTTT
CASSVATGGRSSGNTIYF
>-|13|TRBJ2-1|-|TRBV27
TGTGCCAGCAGCCCCCCAGGGCGCAATGAGCAGTTCTTC
CASSPPGRNEQFF
>few|11|TRBJ2-5|-|TRBV5-1
TGCGCCAGCAGCTTGTCTGAGACCCAGTACTTC
CASSLSETQYF
>few|13|TRBJ2-5|-|TRBV9
TGTGCCAGCAGCGAACAGGGGAGGGAGACCCAGTACTTC
CASSEQGRETQYF
>-|13|TRBJ2-5|-|TRBV18
TGTGCCAGCTCACCGCAACAGGGTGAGACCCAGTACTTC
CASSPQQGETQYF
>few|13|TRBJ2-7|-|TRBV30
TGTGCCTGGAGTGTCTCAAAAACTTCCGAGCAGTACTTC
CAWSVSKTSEQYF
>-|15|TRBJ1-5|-|TRBV5-1
TGCGCCAGCAGCATGATGCCGGGTAGCAATCAGCCCCAGCATTTT
CASSMMPGSNQPQHF
>-|12|TRBJ1-5|-|TRBV7-2
TGTGCCAGCAGCTTTGGAGGTCAGCCCCAGCATTTT
CASSFGGQPQHF
>few|15|TRBJ1-6|-|TRBV5-1
TGCGCCAGCAGCTTGGAGGGAATGTACGGTTCACCCCTCCACTTT
CASSLEGMYGSPLHF
>few|12|TRBJ1-1|-|TRBV11-2
TGTGCCAGCAGCTTAGAACAACTCGAAGCTTTCTTT
CASSLEQLEAFF
>few|14|TRBJ1-2|-|TRBV30
TGTGCCTGGAGTCGTGGCCGGTCTAACTATGGCTACACCTTC
CAWSRGRSNYGYTF
>few|12|TRBJ1-6|-|TRBV6-1
TGTGCCAGCAGTGCTAGGAATTCACCCCTCCACTTT
CASSARNSPLHF
>few|15|TRBJ1-6|-|TRBV18
TGTGCCAGCTCACCGAGGGCGCTCAGGGATTCACCCCTCCACTTT
CASSPRALRDSPLHF
>few|13|TRBJ2-7|-|TRBV11-2
TGTGCCAGCAGCTTAGGACAGGAGAGCGAGCAGTACTTC
CASSLGQESEQYF
>-|12|TRBJ1-2|-|TRBV29-1
TGCAGCGTCCGGGGGACGGCTTATGGCTACACCTTC
CSVRGTAYGYTF
>-|16|TRBJ1-5|TRBD1|TRBV4-1
TGCGCCAGCAGCCAAGATAGGGGGCCGGCCCCGGGGCCCCAGCATTTT
CASSQDRGPAPGPQHF